This is a list of T cell receptor beta chains from one sample in a study of CD8+ T cells in alopecia areata. TCRdb's table, derived via immunoSEQ multiplex PCR, lists solely in-frame clones and lacks some. Counted here are some 190,000 clones, around 56% occurring once; the ten biggest clones make up around 0.7%. Specimen: CD4+ T cells sorted from blood, collected at week 4, from a patient treated with tofacitinib. The receptors originated from a human donor with alopecia areata. Both conserved end residues are trimmed from each CDR3. The D gene is left open where the match is weak.

d_gene,v_gene,CDR3aa
NA,TRBV11-2,ASSRGQLDSNYGYT
TRBD2,TRBV11-3,ASSLTPLPGLAEQDTQY
TRBD2,TRBV29-1,SVDAGTTEQY
NA,TRBV30,AWSEDRYNEQF
TRBD1,TRBV14,ASSQRQGNAETQY
TRBD2,TRBV4-2,ASSQRAGVSGELF
NA,TRBV11-2,ASSLRGVLETQY
TRBD1,TRBV29-1,SVARDRGGETQY
TRBD2,TRBV5-1,ASSWGTSGYNEQF
NA,TRBV30,AWSRTTGFYNEQF
TRBD1,TRBV29-1,SVGTPGQATYEQY
TRBD2,TRBV30,AWSVPTSGINYNEQF
NA,TRBV9,ASSPRSSKGGNEQF
TRBD1,TRBV9,ASSASTGGYYEQY
TRBD2,TRBV29-1,SVTGLDDEQF
NA,TRBV29-1,SVAGALSSGANVLT
TRBD2,TRBV4-3,ASSPLAGAGETQY
NA,TRBV29-1,SVGLQTDTQY